This T cell receptor beta chain derives from a study of blood T cell repertoires in COVID-19 (dated by TCRdb to 2019 to 2021). For the study in its entirety: The collaborator samples originated in the United States, Italy and Spain and spanned the acute and convalescent phases of COVID-19. The samples were drawn from two sources: the first 160 participants of the ongoing ImmuneRACE study, and 1,000 to 1,500 subjects contributed by 6 global collaborators. Deeply sampled blood TCRbeta repertoires from subjects exposed to, actively infected with, or recovered from COVID-19 were included in the dataset. The prospective study material was composed of cDNA or gDNA derived from T cells, B-cell-depleted T cells, or PBMCs. HLA class I and class II types, where available, came from metadata supplied by the sample provider rather than from assay-based typing. The sample metadata nearly always contained a de-identified subject ID, COVID-19 status, age in years and sex. A freely available public database, intended as a resource for researchers studying the immune response to SARS-CoV-2, is where the repertoires were released.

The count of this clone is one. Its target antigen remains unknown. Base qualities are not recorded, but no much larger clone differs from it by a single base. Each collaborating institution followed its own protocols to collect whole blood in K2EDTA tubes. For TCRbeta analysis, collaborators shipped samples in one of three forms: frozen whole blood, isolated PBMCs, or DNA extracted from either of those sample types. The germline V gene sets CDR1 to SGHTA and CDR2 to FQGNSA. The CDR3 holds 15 amino acids from the cysteine to the phenylalanine. Only the CDR3 part of the read is kept: 45 bases, read in frame from the first base. Relative to germline, V is 2 bases shorter and J is 0 bases shorter, with 8 bases between their ends. The immunoSEQ Assay, a bias-controlled multiplex PCR, was used to amplify TCRbeta CDR3 regions from genomic DNA. In the original analysis: Nucleated cell counts per sample were estimated from amplification of reference gene primers within the assay. Sequence reads were collapsed and filtered to measure the absolute abundance of every unique TCRbeta CDR3 rearrangement. For each sample, productive Simpson clonality was calculated as the square root of Simpson's diversity index over productive rearrangements. Held by TCRdb, this immuneACCESS table contains in-frame sequences only and omits some clones. Under half of the omission traces to an unresolved V gene where checked; the cause of the rest is unknown. V, J and clone size are taken as reported in that table, and D and trimming were inferred from the DNA itself. In this sample the table shows about 490,000 clones, roughly 88% of which occur a single time. 3% to 3.5% of the sample rests with the top ten.

What the work shows at the level of the full study, not this receptor alone: The amount of clinical and demographic metadata varied by source and participant and was provided uncurated.

Sequenced: peripheral blood. The TCR comes from a human donor in a cohort sampled during active COVID-19. The V gene is TRBV7-2 and the J gene is TRBJ2-1, with the D segment identity uncertain. The DNA sequence is as follows: TGTGCCAGCAGCTTATTGAGGAGCTCCTACAATGAGCAGTTCTTC. This sequence encodes CASSLLRSSYNEQFF.